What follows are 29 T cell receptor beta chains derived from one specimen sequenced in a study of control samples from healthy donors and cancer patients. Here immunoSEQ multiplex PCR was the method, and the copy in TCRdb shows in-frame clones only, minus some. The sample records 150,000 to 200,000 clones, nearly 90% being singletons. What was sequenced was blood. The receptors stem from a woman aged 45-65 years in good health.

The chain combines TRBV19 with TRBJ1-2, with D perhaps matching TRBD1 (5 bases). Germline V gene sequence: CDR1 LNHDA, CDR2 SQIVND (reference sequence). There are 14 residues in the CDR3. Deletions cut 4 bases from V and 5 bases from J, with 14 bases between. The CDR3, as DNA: TGTGCCAGTAGTAATTCCCAGGGAAAGTATGGCTACACCTTC. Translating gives CASSNSQGKYGYTF.

The CDR3 loop is CASSLSGVADTDTQYF. As DNA, the CDR3 is TGTGCCAGCAGCCTTAGCGGGGTGGCAGACACAGATACGCAGTATTTT. J is TRBJ2-3 and V is TRBV5-4, with TRBD2 matching 8 bases. The germline V gene encodes CDR1 SGHNT and CDR2 YYREEE (reference sequence). The length of the CDR3 is 16 residues. V trimming: 4 bases; J trimming: 2 bases; junction bases outside the gene matches: 9.

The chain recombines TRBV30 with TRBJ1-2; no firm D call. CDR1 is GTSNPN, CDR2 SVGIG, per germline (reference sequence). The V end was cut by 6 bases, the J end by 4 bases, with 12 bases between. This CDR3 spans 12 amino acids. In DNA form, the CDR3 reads TGTGCCTGCCAGAATCCCCGCTATGGCTACACCTTC. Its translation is CACQNPRYGYTF.

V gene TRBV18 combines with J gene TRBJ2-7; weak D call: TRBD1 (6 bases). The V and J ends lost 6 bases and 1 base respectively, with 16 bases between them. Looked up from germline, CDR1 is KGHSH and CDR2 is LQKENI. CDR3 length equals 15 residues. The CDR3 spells CASSGGQIFSYEQYF. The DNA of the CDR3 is TGTGCCAGCTCGGGTGGACAGATTTTTTCCTACGAGCAGTACTTC.

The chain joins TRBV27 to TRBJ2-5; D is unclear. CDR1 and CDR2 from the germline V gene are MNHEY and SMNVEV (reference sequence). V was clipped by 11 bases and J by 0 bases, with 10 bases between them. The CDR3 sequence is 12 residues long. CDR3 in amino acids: CAHQMYQETQYF. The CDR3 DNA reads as TGTGCCCACCAAATGTACCAAGAGACCCAGTACTTC.

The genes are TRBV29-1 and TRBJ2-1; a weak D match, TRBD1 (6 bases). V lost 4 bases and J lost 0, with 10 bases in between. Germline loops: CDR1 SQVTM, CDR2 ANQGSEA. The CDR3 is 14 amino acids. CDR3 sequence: CSVGQGSSYNEQFF. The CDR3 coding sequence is TGCAGCGTTGGGCAGGGGAGCTCCTACAATGAGCAGTTCTTC.

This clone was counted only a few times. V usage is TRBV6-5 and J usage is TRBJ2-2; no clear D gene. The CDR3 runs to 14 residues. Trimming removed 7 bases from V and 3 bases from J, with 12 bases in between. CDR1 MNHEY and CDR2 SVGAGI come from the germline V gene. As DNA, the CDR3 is TGTGCCAGCAAGAGTGACTTGGACACCGGGGAGCTGTTTTTT. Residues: CASKSDLDTGELFF.

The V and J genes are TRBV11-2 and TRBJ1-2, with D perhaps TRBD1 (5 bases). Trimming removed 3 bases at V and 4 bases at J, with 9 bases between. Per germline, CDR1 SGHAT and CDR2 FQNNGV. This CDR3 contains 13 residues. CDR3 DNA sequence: TGTGCCAGCAGCTTGGGGGGGACCTATGGCTACACCTTC. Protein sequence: CASSLGGTYGYTF.

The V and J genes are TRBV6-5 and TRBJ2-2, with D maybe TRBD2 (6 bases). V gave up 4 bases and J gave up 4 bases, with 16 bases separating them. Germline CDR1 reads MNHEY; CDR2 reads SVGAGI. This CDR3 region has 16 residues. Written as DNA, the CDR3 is TGTGCCAGCAGTTCGCGACTAGGGTGGGGCACCGGGGAGCTGTTTTTT. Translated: CASSSRLGWGTGELFF.

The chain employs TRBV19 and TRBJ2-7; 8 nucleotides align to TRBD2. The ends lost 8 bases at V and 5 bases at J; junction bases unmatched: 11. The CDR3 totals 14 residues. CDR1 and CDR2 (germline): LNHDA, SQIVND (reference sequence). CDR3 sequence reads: CASSRQRGLDEQYF. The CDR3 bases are TGTGCCAGTTCCCGGCAGCGGGGGTTAGACGAGCAGTACTTC.

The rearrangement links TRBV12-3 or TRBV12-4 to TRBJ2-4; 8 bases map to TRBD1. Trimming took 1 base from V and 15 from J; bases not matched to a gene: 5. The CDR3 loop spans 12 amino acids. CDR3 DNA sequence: TGTGCCAGCAGTTTAGGGACAGGGAGTGGGTACTTC. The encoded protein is CASSLGTGSGYF.

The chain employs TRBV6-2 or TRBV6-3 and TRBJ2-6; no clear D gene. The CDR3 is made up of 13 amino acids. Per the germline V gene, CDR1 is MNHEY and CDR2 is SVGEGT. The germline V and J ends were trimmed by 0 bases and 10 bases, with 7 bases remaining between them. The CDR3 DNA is TGTGCCAGCAGTTACTCAGCTGGAAACGTCCTGACTTTC. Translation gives CASSYSAGNVLTF.

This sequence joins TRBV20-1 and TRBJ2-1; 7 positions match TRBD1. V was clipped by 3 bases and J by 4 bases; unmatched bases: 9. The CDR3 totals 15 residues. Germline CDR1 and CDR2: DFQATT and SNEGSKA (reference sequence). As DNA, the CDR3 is TGCAGTGCTAGTGAGGGGGCGTTGGGGTACAATGAGCAGTTCTTC. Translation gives CSASEGALGYNEQFF.

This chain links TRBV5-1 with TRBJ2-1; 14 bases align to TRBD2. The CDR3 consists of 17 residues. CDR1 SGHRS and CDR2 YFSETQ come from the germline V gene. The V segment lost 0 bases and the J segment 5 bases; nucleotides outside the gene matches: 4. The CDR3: CASSLGLAGGPHNEQFF. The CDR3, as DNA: TGCGCCAGCAGCTTGGGACTAGCGGGAGGGCCCCACAATGAGCAGTTCTTC.

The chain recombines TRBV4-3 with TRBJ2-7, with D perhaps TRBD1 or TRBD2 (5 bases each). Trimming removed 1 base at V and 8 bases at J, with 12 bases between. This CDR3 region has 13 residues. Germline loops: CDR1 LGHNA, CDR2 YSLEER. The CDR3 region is CASSQGERGQQYF. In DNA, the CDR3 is TGCGCCAGCAGCCAAGGGGAGAGGGGCCAGCAGTACTTC.

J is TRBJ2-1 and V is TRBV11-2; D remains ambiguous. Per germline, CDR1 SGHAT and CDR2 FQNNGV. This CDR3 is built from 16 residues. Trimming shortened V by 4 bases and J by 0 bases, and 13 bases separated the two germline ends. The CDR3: CASSSATGSSYNEQFF. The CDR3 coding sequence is TGTGCCAGCAGCTCCGCGACCGGTAGCTCCTACAATGAGCAGTTCTTC.

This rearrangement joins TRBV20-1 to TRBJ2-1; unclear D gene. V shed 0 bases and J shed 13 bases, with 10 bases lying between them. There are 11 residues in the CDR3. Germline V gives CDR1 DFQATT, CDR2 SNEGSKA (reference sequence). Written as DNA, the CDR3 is TGCAGTGCTAGAGAGACCATAGTACAGTTCTTC. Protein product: CSARETIVQFF.

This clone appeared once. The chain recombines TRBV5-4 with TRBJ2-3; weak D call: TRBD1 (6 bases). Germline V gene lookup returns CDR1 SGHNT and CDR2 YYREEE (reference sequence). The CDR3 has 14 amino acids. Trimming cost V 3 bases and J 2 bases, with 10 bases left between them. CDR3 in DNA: TGTGCCAGCAGCTCTAGGGGGTCCACAGATACGCAGTATTTT. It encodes CASSSRGSTDTQYF.

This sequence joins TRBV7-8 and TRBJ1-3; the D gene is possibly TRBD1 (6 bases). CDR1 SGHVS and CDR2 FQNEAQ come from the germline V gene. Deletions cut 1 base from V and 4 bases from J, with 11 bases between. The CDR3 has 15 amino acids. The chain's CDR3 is CASSLVPGVGNTIYF. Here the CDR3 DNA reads TGTGCCAGCAGCTTAGTCCCAGGGGTCGGAAACACCATATATTTT.

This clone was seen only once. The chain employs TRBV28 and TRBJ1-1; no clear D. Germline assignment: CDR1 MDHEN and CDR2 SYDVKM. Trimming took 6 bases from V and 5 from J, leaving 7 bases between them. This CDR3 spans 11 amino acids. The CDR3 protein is CASSTRTEAFF. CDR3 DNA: TGTGCCAGCAGCACGAGAACTGAAGCTTTCTTT. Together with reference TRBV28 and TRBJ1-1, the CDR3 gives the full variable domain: DVKVTQSSRYLVKRTGEKVFLECVQDMDHENMFWYRQDPGLGLRLIYFSYDVKMKEKGDIPEGYSVSREKKERFSLILESASTNQTSMYLCASSTRTEAFFGQGTRLTVV.

DNA of the CDR3: TGTGCCAGCAGCCACGCTAGGACAGGCCCAACCTCTGGGGCCAACGTCCTGACTTTC. It translates to CASSHARTGPTSGANVLTF. V usage is TRBV3-1 (or the pseudogene TRBV3-2) and J usage is TRBJ2-6; 7 positions match TRBD1. The CDR3 contains 19 residues. The germline gives CDR1 LGHDT, CDR2 YNNKEL (reference sequence). Trimming at V came to 3 bases and at J to 0 bases, leaving 11 bases not matched to a gene.

This chain's CDR3 is CASRSGGQQNTEAFF. In nucleotides, the CDR3 is TGTGCCAGCAGATCAGGGGGACAGCAAAACACTGAAGCTTTCTTT. This chain links TRBV28 with TRBJ1-1; 7 positions agree with TRBD1. Germline CDR1 is MDHEN and CDR2 is SYDVKM. CDR3 length: 15 amino acids. The V gene end was trimmed by 6 bases and the J gene end by 2 bases; junction bases not matched to a gene: 9. Combining the CDR3 with reference TRBV28 and TRBJ1-1 gives the whole variable domain DVKVTQSSRYLVKRTGEKVFLECVQDMDHENMFWYRQDPGLGLRLIYFSYDVKMKEKGDIPEGYSVSREKKERFSLILESASTNQTSMYLCASRSGGQQNTEAFFGQGTRLTVV.

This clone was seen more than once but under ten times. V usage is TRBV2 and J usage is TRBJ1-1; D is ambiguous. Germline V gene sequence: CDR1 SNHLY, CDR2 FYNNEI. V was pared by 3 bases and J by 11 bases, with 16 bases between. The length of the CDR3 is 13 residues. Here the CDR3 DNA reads TGTGCCAGCAGTGACAGGATCAACCTTAGGGCTTTCTTT. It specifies CASSDRINLRAFF. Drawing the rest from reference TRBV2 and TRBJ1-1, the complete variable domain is EPEVTQTPSHQVTQMGQEVILRCVPISNHLYFYWYRQILGQKVEFLVSFYNNEISEKSEIFDDQFSVERPDGSNFTLKIRSTKLEDSAMYFCASSDRINLRAFFGQGTRLTVV.

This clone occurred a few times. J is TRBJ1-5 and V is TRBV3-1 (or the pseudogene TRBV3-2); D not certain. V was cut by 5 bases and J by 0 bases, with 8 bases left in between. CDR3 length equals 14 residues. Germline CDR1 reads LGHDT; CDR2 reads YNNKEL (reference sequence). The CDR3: CASSNKGSNQPQHF. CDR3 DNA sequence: TGTGCCAGCAGCAACAAGGGTAGCAATCAGCCCCAGCATTTT.

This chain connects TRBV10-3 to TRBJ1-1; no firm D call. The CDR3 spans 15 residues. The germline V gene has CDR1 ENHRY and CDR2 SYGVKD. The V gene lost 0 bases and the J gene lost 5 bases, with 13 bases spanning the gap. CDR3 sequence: CAISESISAATEAFF. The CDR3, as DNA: TGTGCCATCAGTGAGTCGATTTCGGCAGCTACTGAAGCTTTCTTT.

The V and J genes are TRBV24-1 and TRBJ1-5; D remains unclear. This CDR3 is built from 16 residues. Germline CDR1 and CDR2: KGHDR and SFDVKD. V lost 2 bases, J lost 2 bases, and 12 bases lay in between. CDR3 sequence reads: CATSDSRTVGNQPQHF. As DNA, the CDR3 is TGTGCCACCAGTGATTCTCGGACCGTGGGCAATCAGCCCCAGCATTTT.

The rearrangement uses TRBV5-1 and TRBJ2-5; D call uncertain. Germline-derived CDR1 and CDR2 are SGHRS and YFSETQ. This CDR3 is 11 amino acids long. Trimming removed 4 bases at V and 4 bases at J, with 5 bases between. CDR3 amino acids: CASSPGETQYF. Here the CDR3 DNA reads TGCGCCAGCAGCCCGGGAGAGACCCAGTACTTC.

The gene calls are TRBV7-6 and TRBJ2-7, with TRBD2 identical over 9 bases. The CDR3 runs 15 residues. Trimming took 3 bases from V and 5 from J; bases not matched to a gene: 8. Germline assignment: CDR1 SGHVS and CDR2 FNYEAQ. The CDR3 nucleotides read TGTGCCAGCAGCTTTGGTAGCGGGAGATCCCACGAGCAGTACTTC. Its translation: CASSFGSGRSHEQYF. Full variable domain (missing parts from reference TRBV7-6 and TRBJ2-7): GAGVSQSPRYKVTKRGQDVALRCDPISGHVSLYWYRQALGQGPEFLTYFNYEAQQDKSGLPNDRFSAERPEGSISTLTIQRTEQRDSAMYRCASSFGSGRSHEQYFGPGTRLTVT.

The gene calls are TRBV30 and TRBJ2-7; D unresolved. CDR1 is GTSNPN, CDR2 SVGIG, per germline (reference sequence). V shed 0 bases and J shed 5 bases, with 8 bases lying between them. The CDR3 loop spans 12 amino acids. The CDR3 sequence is CAWSVVGDEQYF. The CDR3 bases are TGTGCCTGGAGTGTGGTAGGAGACGAGCAGTACTTC.